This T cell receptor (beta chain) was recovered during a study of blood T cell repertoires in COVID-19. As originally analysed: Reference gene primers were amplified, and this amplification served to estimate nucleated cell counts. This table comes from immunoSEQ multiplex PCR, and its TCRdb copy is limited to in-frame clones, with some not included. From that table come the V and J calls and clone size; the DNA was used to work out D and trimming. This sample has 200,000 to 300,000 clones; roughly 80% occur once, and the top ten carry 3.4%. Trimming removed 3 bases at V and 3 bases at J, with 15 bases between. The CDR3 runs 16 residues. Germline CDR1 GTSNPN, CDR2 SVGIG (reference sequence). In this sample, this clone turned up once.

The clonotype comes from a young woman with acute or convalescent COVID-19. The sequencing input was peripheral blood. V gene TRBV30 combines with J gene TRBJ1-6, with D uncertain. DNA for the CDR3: TGTGCCTGGAGCGAAAAGACTAATGACTATAATTCACCCCTCCACTTT. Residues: CAWSEKTNDYNSPLHF.